This record concerns one T cell receptor beta chain sequence. In the original analysis: The authors estimated nucleated cell counts from reference gene primer amplification. The repertoire was sequenced with immunoSEQ multiplex PCR; TCRdb's copy has only in-frame clones and lacks some. V and J calls and clone size are copied from that table; D and trimming were computed from the DNA. The sample shows around 60,000 clones, under 85% of them seen only once. V was pared by 6 bases and J by 3 bases, with 19 bases between. The CDR3 has 16 residues. Germline CDR1 SGHVS, CDR2 FQNEAQ. This specimen belongs to a study of blood T cell repertoires in COVID-19. Study at large: Researchers got acute and convalescent COVID-19 samples from the United States, Italy and Spain. Nucleic acid was either cDNA or gDNA, and it came from T cells, B-cell-depleted T cells, or PBMCs.

The specimen was peripheral blood. This rearrangement joins TRBV7-8 to TRBJ2-3; D unclear. The receptor was isolated from a woman aged 80 or older with acute or convalescent COVID-19. CDR3 in DNA: TGTGCCAGCAGACGCGGTCGTCTCCGTGGGACAGATACGCAGTATTTT. This encodes CASRRGRLRGTDTQYF. The full variable domain, with the rest looked up from reference TRBV7-8 and TRBJ2-3, is GAGVSQSPRYKVAKRGQDVALRCDPISGHVSLFWYQQALGQGPEFLTYFQNEAQLDKSGLPSDRFFAERPEGSVSTLKIQRTQQEDSAVYLCASRRGRLRGTDTQYFGPGTRLTVL.